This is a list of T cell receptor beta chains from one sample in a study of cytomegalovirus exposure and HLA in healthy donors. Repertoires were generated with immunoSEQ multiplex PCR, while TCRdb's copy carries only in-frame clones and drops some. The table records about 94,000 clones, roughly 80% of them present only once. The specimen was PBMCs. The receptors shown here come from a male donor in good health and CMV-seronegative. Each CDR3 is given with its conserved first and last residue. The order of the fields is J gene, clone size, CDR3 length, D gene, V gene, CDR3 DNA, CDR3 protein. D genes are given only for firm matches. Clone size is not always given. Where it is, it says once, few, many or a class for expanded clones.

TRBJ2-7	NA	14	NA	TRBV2	TGTGCCAGCAGAAGCCACGCACCCCCCTACGAGCAGTACTTC	CASRSHAPPYEQYF
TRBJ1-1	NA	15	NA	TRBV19	TGTGCCAGTAGTGCAACCGGACAGTTGAGCACTGAAGCTTTCTTT	CASSATGQLSTEAFF
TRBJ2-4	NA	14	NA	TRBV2	TGTGCCAGCAGTGAAGGGTCGGCCAAAAACAGTCAGTACTTC	CASSEGSAKNSQYF
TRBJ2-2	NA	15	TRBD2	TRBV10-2	TGCGCCAGCAGCCGGACTAGCGGGAGGACCGGGGAGCTGTTTTTT	CASSRTSGRTGELFF
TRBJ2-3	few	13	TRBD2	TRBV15	TGTGCCACCACCCCCCAGGCGGGAGAGACGCAGTATTTT	CATTPQAGETQYF
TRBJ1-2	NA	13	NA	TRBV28	TGTGCCAGCAGTACAAGGGGCCCTTATGGCTACACCTTC	CASSTRGPYGYTF
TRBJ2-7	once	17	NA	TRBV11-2	TGTGCCAGCAGCTTAGGCCCCGCCCAGGCTGCTCCCTACGAGCAGTACTTC	CASSLGPAQAAPYEQYF
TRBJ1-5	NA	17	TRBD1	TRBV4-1	TGCGCCAGCAGCCAAGTTCCACAGGGGGCGCAACGACAGCCCCAGCATTTT	CASSQVPQGAQRQPQHF
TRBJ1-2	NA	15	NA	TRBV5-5	TGTGCCAGCAGCACCTACCGGGACACTTATACCAGCTACACCTTC	CASSTYRDTYTSYTF
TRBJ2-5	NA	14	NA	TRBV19	TGTGCCAGTAGTGCAGGACAGCTCCAAGAGACCCAGTACTTC	CASSAGQLQETQYF
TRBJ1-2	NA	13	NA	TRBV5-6	TGTGCCAGCAGCTTGAGAGGGTTAGGTGGCTACACCTTC	CASSLRGLGGYTF
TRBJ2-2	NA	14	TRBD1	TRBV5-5	TGTGCCAGTACCGACAGGGCCTACACCGGGGAGCTGTTTTTT	CASTDRAYTGELFF
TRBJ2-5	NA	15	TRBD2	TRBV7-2	TGTGCCAGCAGCTTAGCTAGCGGGGCTCAAGAGACCCAGTACTTC	CASSLASGAQETQYF
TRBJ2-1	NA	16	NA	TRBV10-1	TGCGCCAGCAGTGCGATTACAGGGAGCTCCTACAATGAGCAGTTCTTC	CASSAITGSSYNEQFF
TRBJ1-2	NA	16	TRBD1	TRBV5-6	TGTGCCAGCAGCGAGGACAGGGGGCTCGGTCTCTATGGCTACACCTTC	CASSEDRGLGLYGYTF
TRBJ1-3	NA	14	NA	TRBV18	TGTGCCAGCTCACCCTACAGTTCTGGAAACACCATATATTTT	CASSPYSSGNTIYF
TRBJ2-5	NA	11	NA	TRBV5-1	TGCGCCAGCAGCTTGTCTGAGACCCAGTACTTC	CASSLSETQYF
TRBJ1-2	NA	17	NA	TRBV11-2	TGTGCCAGCAGCTTAGTCCCCGTCGGTGTAGGGGCTGGAGGCTACACCTTC	CASSLVPVGVGAGGYTF
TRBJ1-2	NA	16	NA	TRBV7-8	TGTGCCAGCAGCTCCCGGGACAAAGAGAGAAGCTATGGCTACACCTTC	CASSSRDKERSYGYTF
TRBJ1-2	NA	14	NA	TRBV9	TGTGCCAGCAGCGTAGCGGCAGGGAACTATGGCTACACCTTC	CASSVAAGNYGYTF
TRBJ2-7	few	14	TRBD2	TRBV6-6	TGTGCCAGCAGTTACGGGACTAGCTCCTACGAGCAGTACTTC	CASSYGTSSYEQYF
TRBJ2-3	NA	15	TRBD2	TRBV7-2	TGTGCCAGCAGCTTGGGGGGGGAGAGCACAGATACGCAGTATTTT	CASSLGGESTDTQYF
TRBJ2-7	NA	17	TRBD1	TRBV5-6	TGTGCCAGCAGCTTGCGCGGTCTGGGACAGCAGTTTTACGAGCAGTACTTC	CASSLRGLGQQFYEQYF
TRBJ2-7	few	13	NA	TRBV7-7	TGTGCCAGCAGCCAAGGCCGGGATTACGAGCAGTACTTC	CASSQGRDYEQYF
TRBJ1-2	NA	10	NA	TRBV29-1	TGCAGCGTTGGTCTAGACGGCTACACCTTC	CSVGLDGYTF
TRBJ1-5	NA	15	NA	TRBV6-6	TGTGCCAGCAGTTACTCTCGGGGTCCCAACCAGCCCCAGCATTTT	CASSYSRGPNQPQHF
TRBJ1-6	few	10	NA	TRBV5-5	TGTGCCAGCATCGGTTCACCCCTCCACTTT	CASIGSPLHF
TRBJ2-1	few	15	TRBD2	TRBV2	TGTGCCAGCAGTAAGACTAGCGGGACAAGCAATGAGCAGTTCTTC	CASSKTSGTSNEQFF
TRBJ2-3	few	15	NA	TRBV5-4	TGTGCCAGCAGCTTCGAAAGACAGATACCAGATACGCAGTATTTT	CASSFERQIPDTQYF
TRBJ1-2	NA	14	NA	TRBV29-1	TGCAGCGTTGTCGTTGGGGGCTCCAACTATGGCTACACCTTC	CSVVVGGSNYGYTF
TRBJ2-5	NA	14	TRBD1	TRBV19	TGTGCCAGTAGTATAGGGCAGGGGGCAGAGACCCAGTACTTC	CASSIGQGAETQYF
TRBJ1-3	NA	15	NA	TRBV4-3	TGCGCCAGCAGCACCTCGGGGGGGAGAGGAAACACCATATATTTT	CASSTSGGRGNTIYF
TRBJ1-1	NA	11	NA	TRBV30	TGTGCCTGGAGTGAAATCAATGAAGCTTTCTTT	CAWSEINEAFF
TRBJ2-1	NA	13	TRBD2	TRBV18	TGTGCCAGCTCGGGCGGGAGAAACGATGAGCAGTTCTTC	CASSGGRNDEQFF
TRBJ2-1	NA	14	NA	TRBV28	NA	CASSLSDFGNEQFF
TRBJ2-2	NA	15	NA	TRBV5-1	TGCGCCAGCAGCTTACAGGCAGGGAACACCGGGGAGCTGTTTTTT	CASSLQAGNTGELFF
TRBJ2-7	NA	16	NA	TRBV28	TGTGCCAGCAGTCTCTTTCGGCAGGGAAAGGCCTACGAGCAGTACTTC	CASSLFRQGKAYEQYF
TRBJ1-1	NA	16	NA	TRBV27	TGTGCCAGCAGACCAGGGTCAACGCAGTATTTTCCAGGAGCTTTCTTT	CASRPGSTQYFPGAFF
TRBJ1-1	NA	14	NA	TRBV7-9	TGTGCCAGCAGCTTGAGGTTAGCAGACACTGAAGCTTTCTTT	CASSLRLADTEAFF
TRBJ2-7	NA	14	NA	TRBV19	TGTGCCAGTAGTATAGATCACGCGGGATACGAGCAGTACTTC	CASSIDHAGYEQYF
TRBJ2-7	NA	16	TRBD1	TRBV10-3	TGTGCCATCAGTGACCCGGGTGGTGGCAGGGGGCGCGAGCAGTACTTC	CAISDPGGGRGREQYF
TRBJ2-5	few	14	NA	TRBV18	TGTGCCAGCTCACCTACCGGGTCCCAAGAGACCCAGTACTTC	CASSPTGSQETQYF
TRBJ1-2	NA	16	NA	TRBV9	TGTGCCAGCAGCGTTTCAGACAGTGCTGCTAACTATGGCTACACCTTC	CASSVSDSAANYGYTF
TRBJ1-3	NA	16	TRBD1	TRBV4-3	TGCGCCAGCAGCCACGTAGGGACAGACCCTGGAAACACCATATATTTT	CASSHVGTDPGNTIYF
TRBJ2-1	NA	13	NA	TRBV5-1	TGCGCCAGCAGCTCCCAATCCTACAATGAGCAGTTCTTC	CASSSQSYNEQFF
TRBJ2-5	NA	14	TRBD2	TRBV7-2	TGTGCCAGCAGCCTACTAGCGGTGCAAGAGACCCAGTACTTC	CASSLLAVQETQYF
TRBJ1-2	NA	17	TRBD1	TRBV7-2	TGTGCCAGCACCGAAACCGGAGGGGACAGAGAAATCTATGGCTACACCTTC	CASTETGGDREIYGYTF
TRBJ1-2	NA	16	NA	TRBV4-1	TGCGCCAGCAGCCAAGAGAGGCCTTCGACGAGCTATGGCTACACCTTC	CASSQERPSTSYGYTF
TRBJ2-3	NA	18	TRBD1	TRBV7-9	TGTGCCAGCAGCGTGGGGTGGGCGACAGGGGGCCTCACAGATACGCAGTATTTT	CASSVGWATGGLTDTQYF
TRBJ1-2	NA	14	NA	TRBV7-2	TGTGCCAGCAGCTTATTTAGACAAGTCAATGGCTACACCTTC	CASSLFRQVNGYTF
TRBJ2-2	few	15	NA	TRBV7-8	TGTGCCAGCAGCTTATTAAGCGCGAACACCGGGGAGCTGTTTTTT	CASSLLSANTGELFF
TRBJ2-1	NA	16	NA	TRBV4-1	TGCGCCAGCAGCCAAGATGGAGGATTCTCCTACAATGAGCAGTTCTTC	CASSQDGGFSYNEQFF
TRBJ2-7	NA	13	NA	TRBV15	TGTGCCACCGCCGGACGGGATGGGTACGAGCAGTACTTC	CATAGRDGYEQYF
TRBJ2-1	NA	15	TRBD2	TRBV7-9	TGTGCCAGCAGCTTAGGGGGGGGCTCCTACAATGAGCAGTTCTTC	CASSLGGGSYNEQFF
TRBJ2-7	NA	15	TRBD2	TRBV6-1	TGTGCCAGCAGTGAATCGGCTAGCGGGGTGGGCGAGCAGTACTTC	CASSESASGVGEQYF
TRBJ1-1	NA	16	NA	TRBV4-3	TGCGCCAGCAGCCACCGCGGAGACAGAAAGAACACTGAAGCTTTCTTT	CASSHRGDRKNTEAFF
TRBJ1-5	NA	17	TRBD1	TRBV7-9	TGTGCCAGCAGTTCCGTAAACGACAGGGCCCGGCATCAGCCCCAGCATTTT	CASSSVNDRARHQPQHF
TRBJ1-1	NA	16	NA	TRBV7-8	TGTGCCAGCAGTTACCCTGGGGCCGTGCCGAACACTGAAGCTTTCTTT	CASSYPGAVPNTEAFF
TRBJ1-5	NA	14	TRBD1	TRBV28	TGTGCCACCGCCGGGACAGGGGCTGGTCAGCCCCAGCATTTT	CATAGTGAGQPQHF
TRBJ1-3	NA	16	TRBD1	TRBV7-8	TGTGCCAGCAGCGCGGGACAGGGCTACTCTGGAAACACCATATATTTT	CASSAGQGYSGNTIYF